The 21 T cell receptor beta chains below all came from one sample that was sequenced in a study of blood T cells in healthy people across ages (dated by TCRdb to between 2015 and 2017). Library method: 5' RACE. TCRdb names Illumina HiSeq 2500 as the instrument used. A second PCR of roughly 7 to 11 cycles was performed with a sample-barcoded 5' primer and a J-beta primer mix. TCRdb handled the public reads itself, with Q25 trimming in fastp and clone calling in MiXCR, and kept productive beta chains. A single entry per CDR3 protein holds the most common genes and DNA from its merged rows. The table for this sample lists 600,000 to 1,000,000 distinct CDR3 sequences; 58% of them were counted only once. The ten largest clones take up over 20% of the sample. Sequencing was carried out using blood. The receptor source for this set is a man aged 25 to 45 in good health.

The V and J genes are TRBV29-1 and TRBJ1-1, with 7 bases identical to TRBD1. Trimming cost V 7 bases and J 8 bases; bases outside gene matches: 16. Looked up from germline, CDR1 is SQVTM and CDR2 is ANQGSEA. CDR3 length: 14 amino acids. This CDR3 reads CSAQPIRQGGEAFF. CDR3 nucleotide sequence: TGCAGCGCTCAACCTATTCGACAGGGCGGAGAAGCTTTCTTT.

The chain combines TRBV20-1 with TRBJ2-1; tentative D call: TRBD1 (5 bases). The CDR3 is 12 residues long. V was trimmed by 1 base and J by 12 bases, leaving 13 bases between them. The germline gives CDR1 DFQATT, CDR2 SNEGSKA (reference sequence). CDR3 loop: CSARVSGSGQFF. CDR3 bases: TGCAGTGCTAGAGTCTCAGGGTCAGGGCAGTTCTTC.

The CDR3 sequence is CASSPQTGNQPQHF. CDR3 sequence (DNA): TGTGCCAGCAGCCCCCAGACAGGGAATCAGCCCCAGCATTTT. J is TRBJ1-5 and V is TRBV7-9; 7 bases fit TRBD1. Germline V lookup: CDR1 SEHNR, CDR2 FQNEAQ (reference sequence). With 5 bases clipped from V and 4 bases from J, the junction kept 5 bases outside the gene matches. The CDR3 extends over 14 amino acids. Supplemented by reference TRBV7-9 and TRBJ1-5, the full variable domain reads DTGVSQNPRHKITKRGQNVTFRCDPISEHNRLYWYRQTLGQGPEFLTYFQNEAQLEKSRLLSDRFSAERPKGSFSTLEIQRTEQGDSAMYLCASSPQTGNQPQHFGDGTRLSIL.

This rearrangement joins TRBV20-1 to TRBJ2-1; tentative D call: TRBD1 (5 bases). V was pared by 5 bases and J by 2 bases, with 22 bases between. Per the germline V gene, CDR1 is DFQATT and CDR2 is SNEGSKA (reference sequence). CDR3 length: 17 amino acids. DNA of the CDR3: TGCAGTGCTCCGACACTCGGCAGGGCACTCCCCTACAATGAGCAGTTCTTC. Residues: CSAPTLGRALPYNEQFF.

The J gene is TRBJ2-5, the V gene TRBV7-2; 11 bases match TRBD2. The CDR3 sequence is 15 residues long. CDR1 and CDR2 (germline): SGHTA, FQGNSA. Trimming cost V 3 bases and J 11 bases; bases outside gene matches: 11. CDR3 amino acids: CASSFLAGGSLWQYF. For the CDR3, the DNA is TGTGCCAGCAGCTTTCTAGCGGGGGGCTCCCTTTGGCAGTACTTC.

This chain uses TRBV20-1 with TRBJ1-1, with D unresolved. The germline CDR1 and CDR2 sequences are DFQATT and SNEGSKA (reference sequence). V gave up 5 bases and J gave up 5 bases, with 15 bases separating them. The CDR3 runs to 13 residues. For the CDR3, the DNA is TGCAGTGCTGGGTGGGGAAGGCTTACTGAAGCTTTCTTT. Its protein is CSAGWGRLTEAFF.

The rearrangement joins TRBV20-1 to TRBJ2-1; 11 positions agree with TRBD2. The V gene's germline CDR1 is DFQATT and CDR2 SNEGSKA (reference sequence). V dropped 1 base and J dropped 4; count of bases not matched to a gene: 3. The CDR3 runs 15 residues. The DNA for the CDR3 is TGCAGTGCTAGAGTTGGGACTAGCGGATACAATGAGCAGTTCTTC. It yields the protein CSARVGTSGYNEQFF.

This clonotype was seen ten or more times. J is TRBJ1-2 and V is TRBV6-5; TRBD1 aligns across 10 bases. This CDR3 has 14 amino acids. Germline CDR1 reads MNHEY; CDR2 reads SVGAGI. V lost 5 bases and J lost 8; bases outside the gene matches: 8. The CDR3 DNA is TGTGCCAGCAGTGAGGGACAGGGGATGCACGGCTACACCTTC. Its translation is CASSEGQGMHGYTF.

The chain combines TRBV6-5 with TRBJ2-7; D remains unclear. This CDR3 spans 17 amino acids. The V end was cut by 0 bases, the J end by 3 bases, with 18 bases between. From germline, CDR1 is MNHEY and CDR2 SVGAGI. The CDR3, as DNA: TGTGCCAGCAGTTACTCTATTTCCGGCTCAGACAACTACGAGCAGTACTTC. Protein: CASSYSISGSDNYEQYF.

The V and J genes are TRBV7-2 and TRBJ2-5; 8 bases match TRBD1. The V and J ends lost 7 bases and 5 bases, in that order; junction bases with no gene match: 21. This CDR3 region has 18 residues. Germline CDR1 is SGHTA and CDR2 is FQGNSA. The CDR3: CASTQGRQGLVGRETQYF. CDR3 bases: TGTGCCAGCACCCAAGGTAGACAGGGGCTGGTGGGACGGGAGACCCAGTACTTC.

This clonotype is categorized as medium-sized. The rearrangement uses TRBV20-1 and TRBJ2-1; unclear D gene. Germline-derived CDR1 and CDR2 are DFQATT and SNEGSKA (reference sequence). The CDR3 loop spans 11 amino acids. With 3 bases removed from V and 7 bases from J, the gap between germline ends came to 7 bases. The CDR3 sequence: CSASPGNEQFF. Written as DNA, the CDR3 is TGCAGTGCTAGCCCCGGAAATGAGCAGTTCTTC.

In this sample, this clonotype turned up a few times. The chain has TRBV10-1 and TRBJ2-1; D gene ambiguous. Germline CDR1 reads WNHNN; CDR2 reads SYGVQD (reference sequence). This CDR3 is 12 amino acids long. V was shortened by 3 bases and J by 6 bases, with 6 bases between the two germline ends. CDR3 DNA sequence: TGCGCCAGCAGTGAACCGGGCAATGAGCAGTTCTTC. Encoded protein: CASSEPGNEQFF.

The chain links TRBV11-2 to TRBJ2-5; TRBD1 or TRBD2 may be the D gene (5 bases each). The germline V gene encodes CDR1 SGHAT and CDR2 FQNNGV. The length of the CDR3 is 9 residues. The V end lost 9 bases, the J end lost 12 bases, and 11 bases lay between the germline ends. CDR3 sequence: CARGDAKYF. The CDR3 DNA reads as TGTGCCAGGGGGGACGCCAAGTACTTC.

J is TRBJ2-7 and V is TRBV5-1, with 9 bases lining up with TRBD1. Germline V gives CDR1 SGHRS, CDR2 YFSETQ. The V segment lost 4 bases and the J segment 7 bases; nucleotides outside the gene matches: 12. The CDR3 sequence is 15 residues long. DNA for the CDR3: TGCGCCAGCAGCGGAGGACAGGGGCGGTACAATGAGCAGTACTTC. Protein product: CASSGGQGRYNEQYF.

The chain has TRBV4-2 and TRBJ2-3; D possibly uses TRBD1 or TRBD2 (5 bases each). Deletions cut 6 bases from V and 9 bases from J, with 16 bases between. The V gene's germline CDR1 is LGHNA and CDR2 YNFKEQ. This CDR3 comprises 13 residues. CDR3 sequence (DNA): TGTGCCAGCAGACCGCCCGAAGGGGAGACGCAGTATTTT. It encodes CASRPPEGETQYF.

The V call is TRBV29-1, the J call TRBJ2-3; D remains ambiguous. Germline V gene lookup returns CDR1 SQVTM and CDR2 ANQGSEA. The CDR3 runs 14 residues. V was trimmed by 8 bases and J by 4 bases, leaving 19 bases between them. The CDR3 loop is CSIVVLGDSDTQYF. The CDR3 DNA reads TGCAGCATTGTCGTGCTAGGAGACTCAGATACGCAGTATTTT.

V and J are TRBV6-4 and TRBJ2-3; TRBD2 matches 7 bases. CDR1 is MRHNA, CDR2 SNTAGT, per germline. After removal of 4 bases from V and 4 bases from J, the junction contained 8 bases not matched to a gene. The CDR3 has 15 residues. CDR3 DNA: TGTGCCAGCAGTGTTGGGGGAGGGCCCTCAGATACGCAGTATTTT. Translation gives CASSVGGGPSDTQYF.

The chain uses TRBV2 and TRBJ1-1, with no clear D. V lost 4 bases to trimming and J lost 4 bases, with 10 bases between them. CDR1 is SNHLY and CDR2 is FYNNEI in the germline V gene. This CDR3 contains 13 residues. CDR3 amino acids: CASSVQGSTEAFF. The CDR3 nucleotides are TGTGCCAGCAGTGTACAAGGGAGCACTGAAGCTTTCTTT.

The genes are TRBV7-6 and TRBJ2-3, with D possibly matching TRBD2 (6 bases). The CDR3 loop spans 15 amino acids. Germline V gene sequence: CDR1 SGHVS, CDR2 FNYEAQ. The V end was cut by 3 bases, the J end by 6 bases, with 16 bases between. The chain's CDR3 is CASSFREIVGDTQYF. CDR3 sequence (DNA): TGTGCCAGCAGCTTTCGGGAGATTGTCGGTGATACGCAGTATTTT.

V gene TRBV9 combines with J gene TRBJ2-5, with TRBD2 identical over 9 bases. The V and J ends lost 0 bases and 1 base, in that order; junction bases with no gene match: 7. Germline assignment: CDR1 SGDLS and CDR2 YYNGEE. The CDR3 is 17 amino acids. The CDR3 protein is CASSVGVAGDLQETQYF. The CDR3 DNA is TGTGCCAGCAGCGTAGGGGTAGCGGGAGACCTCCAAGAGACCCAGTACTTC.

V and J are TRBV29-1 and TRBJ1-1, with a possible D match to TRBD1 (5 bases). Trimming shortened V by 4 bases and J by 0 bases, and 15 bases separated the two germline ends. Germline V CDR1 and CDR2: SQVTM, ANQGSEA. CDR3 size: 15 residues. This chain's CDR3 is CSVAQGTVMNTEAFF. As DNA, the CDR3 is TGCAGCGTTGCCCAGGGAACGGTAATGAACACTGAAGCTTTCTTT.